This T cell receptor beta chain was captured by sequencing in a study of shared clonotypes between healthy human individuals. The length of the CDR3 is 13 residues. With 8 bases removed from V and 6 bases from J, the gap between germline ends came to 14 bases. The germline CDR1 and CDR2 sequences are MNHNY and SVGAGI (reference sequence). Clones were sequenced by immunoSEQ multiplex PCR, and TCRdb holds only the in-frame ones, with some missing. The table shows 2.5 million or so clones, with more than 90% occurring only once. The TCR originated in a man in his late teens or twenties in good health. The specimen sequenced was naive CD4+ T cells sorted from blood. The sample's subset: CD45RA+ positively selected. The chain joins TRBV6-6 to TRBJ1-5; possible D gene TRBD1, 5 bases. CDR3 protein: CASGGERGQPQHF. CDR3 nucleotide sequence: TGTGCCAGCGGAGGGGAGCGGGGTCAGCCCCAGCATTTT.